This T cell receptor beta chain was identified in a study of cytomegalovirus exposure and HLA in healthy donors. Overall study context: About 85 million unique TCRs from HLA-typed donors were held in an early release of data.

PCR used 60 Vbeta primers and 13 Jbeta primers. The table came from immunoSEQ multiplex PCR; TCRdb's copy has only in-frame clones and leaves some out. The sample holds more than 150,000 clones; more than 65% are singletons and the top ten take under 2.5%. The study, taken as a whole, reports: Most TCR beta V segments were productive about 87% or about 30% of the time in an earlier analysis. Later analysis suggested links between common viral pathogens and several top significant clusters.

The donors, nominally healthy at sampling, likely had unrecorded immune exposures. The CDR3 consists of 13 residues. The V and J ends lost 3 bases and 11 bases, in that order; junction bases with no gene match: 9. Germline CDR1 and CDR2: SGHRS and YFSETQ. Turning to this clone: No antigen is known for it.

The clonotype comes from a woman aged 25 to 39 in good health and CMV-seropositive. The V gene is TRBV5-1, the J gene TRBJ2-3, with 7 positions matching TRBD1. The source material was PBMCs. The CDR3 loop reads CASSSLPGQLQYF. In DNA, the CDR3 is TGCGCCAGCAGCTCCCTACCGGGACAGTTGCAGTATTTT.